These T cell receptor beta chains were read from a single sample in a study of identical twins. One entry per CDR3 protein results from TCRdb running MiXCR on the 5' RACE reads. The table includes around 670,000 distinct CDR3 sequences, 6.1% detected once. The sample consisted of naive T cells sorted from blood. The receptors stem from a man between 18 and 29 years old in good health. CDR3s include the opening cysteine and the closing phenylalanine or tryptophan. The D gene is left open where the match is weak. Clone size, where shown, is once, few, many, or a class for clones that have expanded.

clone_size	j_call	v_call	d_call	cdr3_aa	cdr3_nt
many	TRBJ2-4	TRBV5-1	TRBD1	CASSLAGSGQGLDIQYF	TGCGCCAGCAGCTTGGCAGGGTCGGGACAGGGGCTCGACATTCAGTACTTC
-	TRBJ2-5	TRBV7-7	-	CASSLAILETQYF	TGTGCCAGCAGCTTAGCCATCCTCGAGACCCAGTACTTC
many	TRBJ1-2	TRBV5-1	-	CASRAWESTNYGYTF	TGCGCCAGCAGGGCCTGGGAATCGACTAACTATGGCTACACCTTC
-	TRBJ2-3	TRBV27	TRBD1	CASSSDTGVPTDTQYF	TGTGCCAGCAGTTCAGATACAGGGGTCCCCACAGATACGCAGTATTTT
-	TRBJ2-5	TRBV6-5	TRBD1	CASSSGTGRQETQYF	TGTGCCAGCAGTTCCGGGACAGGGCGACAAGAGACCCAGTACTTC
few	TRBJ2-7	TRBV5-1	TRBD1	CASSSQPTGTYEQYF	TGCGCCAGCAGCTCTCAGCCGACAGGGACCTACGAGCAGTACTTC
-	TRBJ1-5	TRBV3-1	-	CASSHSWGQSNQPQHF	TGTGCCAGCAGCCATTCTTGGGGGCAAAGCAATCAGCCCCAGCATTTT
many	TRBJ2-3	TRBV20-1	TRBD1	CSARVAGTGGNTQYF	TGCAGTGCTAGAGTTGCCGGGACAGGGGGAAATACGCAGTATTTT
many	TRBJ2-3	TRBV19	TRBD2	CASRASGRADTQYF	TGTGCCAGTAGAGCTAGCGGGAGGGCAGATACGCAGTATTTT
-	TRBJ2-1	TRBV24-1	TRBD2	CATSPSPGRGTSGRNEQFF	TGTGCCACCAGTCCCAGCCCAGGGAGGGGGACTAGCGGGAGAAATGAGCAGTTCTTC
few	TRBJ2-1	TRBV20-1	-	CSGAGLSYNEQFF	TGCAGTGGGGCGGGCCTCTCCTACAATGAGCAGTTCTTC
few	TRBJ2-5	TRBV12-3/TRBV12-4	TRBD2	CASRIGLAGAETQYF	TGTGCCAGCCGAATCGGACTAGCGGGAGCAGAGACCCAGTACTTC
many	TRBJ2-3	TRBV10-1	TRBD1	CASSAGQVTDTQYF	TGCGCCAGCAGTGCTGGACAGGTCACAGATACGCAGTATTTT
many	TRBJ2-2	TRBV15	TRBD1	CATSNYRGTGELFF	TGTGCCACCAGCAATTACAGGGGTACCGGGGAGCTGTTTTTT
many	TRBJ2-1	TRBV7-6	TRBD1	CASSPRGQGVGNEQFF	TGTGCCAGCAGCCCAAGAGGACAGGGTGTCGGCAATGAGCAGTTCTTC
many	TRBJ1-1	TRBV29-1	TRBD1	CSVVGRGDTEAFF	TGCAGCGTTGTGGGCAGGGGGGACACTGAAGCTTTCTTT
-	TRBJ2-2	TRBV7-9	-	CASSFESANTGELFF	TGTGCCAGCAGCTTCGAGTCTGCGAACACCGGGGAGCTGTTTTTT
-	TRBJ1-4	TRBV20-1	-	CSARMVGELFF	TGCAGTGCTAGAATGGTTGGAGAACTGTTTTTT
many	TRBJ2-5	TRBV4-2	-	CASSQGEVGAGETQYF	TGTGCCAGCAGCCAAGGGGAAGTCGGAGCGGGAGAGACCCAGTACTTC
many	TRBJ2-3	TRBV7-2	-	CASSLLDSLTTDTQYF	TGTGCCAGCAGCCTACTGGACAGCTTAACCACAGATACGCAGTATTTT
few	TRBJ2-2	TRBV29-1	-	CSVANTGELFF	TGCAGCGTGGCGAACACCGGGGAGCTGTTTTTT
many	TRBJ2-1	TRBV9	TRBD2	CASSTSGRANEQFF	TGTGCCAGCAGCACGAGCGGGAGGGCTAATGAGCAGTTCTTC
many	TRBJ1-2	TRBV9	TRBD1	CASSAPRDRESYGYTF	TGTGCCAGCAGCGCCCCCCGGGACAGGGAAAGCTATGGCTACACCTTC
many	TRBJ2-4	TRBV6-1	TRBD1	CASSHDRGTNIQYF	TGTGCCAGCAGCCACGACAGGGGCACAAACATTCAGTACTTC
few	TRBJ1-2	TRBV2	TRBD1	CASSGQQGANYGYTF	TGTGCCAGCAGTGGACAACAGGGGGCTAACTATGGCTACACCTTC
few	TRBJ2-1	TRBV7-3	-	CATVENEQFF	TGTGCCACGGTTGAGAATGAGCAGTTCTTC
few	TRBJ2-3	TRBV2	-	CASSATVADTQYF	TGTGCCAGCAGTGCTACGGTGGCAGATACGCAGTATTTT
few	TRBJ2-1	TRBV19	-	CASSIYRDNEQFF	TGTGCCAGTAGTATTTACAGGGACAATGAGCAGTTCTTC
many	TRBJ2-5	TRBV9	-	CASSVTPSGQETQYF	TGTGCCAGCAGCGTAACCCCCAGTGGGCAAGAGACCCAGTACTTC
-	TRBJ2-2	TRBV5-1	TRBD1	CASTYRGTNTGELFF	TGCGCCAGCACCTACAGGGGGACGAACACCGGGGAGCTGTTTTTT
many	TRBJ2-5	TRBV12-3/TRBV12-4	TRBD2	CASSTGTSGRIRQETQYF	TGTGCCAGCAGTACCGGGACTAGCGGGAGGATTCGCCAAGAGACCCAGTACTTC
many	TRBJ1-6	TRBV6-1	TRBD1	CASRDKTGSNSPLHF	TGTGCCAGCAGAGATAAGACAGGGTCTAATTCACCCCTCCACTTT
many	TRBJ2-5	TRBV24-1	-	CATSDATEKETQYF	TGTGCCACCAGTGATGCAACAGAAAAAGAGACCCAGTACTTC
-	TRBJ2-3	TRBV6-1	-	CASSEGPNTDTQYF	TGTGCCAGCAGTGAAGGCCCAAACACAGATACGCAGTATTTT
many	TRBJ1-5	TRBV12-3/TRBV12-4	-	CASSSVSWPQHF	TGTGCCAGCAGTTCGGTTAGCTGGCCCCAGCATTTT
many	TRBJ2-1	TRBV20-1	-	CSARDFARPYNEQFF	TGCAGTGCTAGAGATTTCGCACGGCCCTACAATGAGCAGTTCTTC
few	TRBJ2-1	TRBV7-9	TRBD2	CASSGRLAEGLYNEQFF	TGTGCCAGCAGCGGACGACTAGCGGAGGGGCTCTACAATGAGCAGTTCTTC
many	TRBJ1-1	TRBV5-1	TRBD1	CASSLFRGQGKSEAFF	TGCGCCAGCAGCTTGTTCCGGGGACAGGGGAAGTCTGAAGCTTTCTTT
many	TRBJ1-3	TRBV29-1	-	CSVVSERGTIYF	TGCAGCGTTGTATCTGAGCGGGGCACCATATATTTT
-	TRBJ2-3	TRBV7-2	TRBD2	CASSLDLAGADTQYF	TGTGCCAGCAGCTTAGACCTAGCGGGGGCAGATACGCAGTATTTT
few	TRBJ1-2	TRBV7-6	-	CASSPGSAGDYGYTF	TGTGCCAGCAGCCCAGGTTCGGCAGGGGACTATGGCTACACCTTC
-	TRBJ1-5	TRBV12-3/TRBV12-4	-	CASSPRVHNQPQHF	TGTGCCAGCAGTCCGAGAGTGCACAATCAGCCCCAGCATTTT
many	TRBJ2-5	TRBV4-1	-	CASSQEGVRSQETQYF	TGCGCCAGCAGCCAAGAAGGGGTCAGGTCTCAAGAGACCCAGTACTTC
many	TRBJ2-1	TRBV11-2	TRBD1	CASSFPGTGGFRSNEQFF	TGTGCCAGCAGCTTCCCCGGGACAGGGGGCTTTAGGTCCAATGAGCAGTTCTTC
many	TRBJ2-1	TRBV12-3/TRBV12-4	TRBD2	CASSQTATSGTSF	TGTGCCAGCAGTCAAACCGCGACTAGCGGGACATCCTTC
-	TRBJ2-3	TRBV20-1	TRBD2	CSARDLPLAGGWDTQYF	TGCAGTGCTAGAGATCTCCCCCTAGCGGGAGGTTGGGATACGCAGTATTTT
-	TRBJ2-1	TRBV29-1	-	CSVEGRAYNEQFF	TGCAGCGTTGAAGGGAGGGCTTACAATGAGCAGTTCTTC
few	TRBJ2-7	TRBV9	TRBD2	CASSVGGTSNHEQYF	TGTGCCAGCAGCGTGGGGGGGACTAGTAACCACGAGCAGTACTTC
few	TRBJ2-1	TRBV24-1	-	CATSDPEGGGGEQFF	TGTGCCACCAGTGATCCCGAGGGGGGAGGGGGTGAGCAGTTCTTC
many	TRBJ2-1	TRBV4-3	TRBD2	CASSQDREGLWEQFF	TGCGCCAGCAGCCAAGACCGGGAGGGCCTTTGGGAGCAGTTCTTC
-	TRBJ2-4	TRBV30	-	CAWSGVAKNIQYF	TGTGCCTGGAGTGGAGTAGCCAAAAACATTCAGTACTTC
many	TRBJ2-5	TRBV20-1	-	CSASRGKTQYF	TGCAGTGCTAGTAGGGGAAAGACCCAGTACTTC
many	TRBJ2-7	TRBV28	-	CASIPGTRGVEQYF	TGTGCCAGCATTCCCGGAACTCGAGGTGTCGAGCAGTACTTC
-	TRBJ2-1	TRBV18	-	CASSPTGWDEQFF	TGTGCCAGCTCACCTACGGGGTGGGATGAGCAGTTCTTC
few	TRBJ2-3	TRBV6-1	-	CASSVAASTDTQYF	TGTGCCAGCAGTGTAGCGGCCAGCACAGATACGCAGTATTTT
few	TRBJ2-1	TRBV3-1	-	CASSQTGTHFYNEQFF	TGTGCCAGCAGCCAGACCGGGACGCACTTCTACAATGAGCAGTTCTTC
many	TRBJ2-3	TRBV12-3/TRBV12-4	-	CASRPGLLWDTQYF	TGTGCCAGCAGGCCCGGACTCCTCTGGGATACGCAGTATTTT
many	TRBJ2-7	TRBV30	TRBD2	CAPARGRGDF	TGTGCTCCAGCCCGCGGGAGGGGGGACTTC
many	TRBJ1-1	TRBV2	-	CASKGDVVTEAFF	TGTGCCAGCAAAGGGGATGTGGTGACTGAAGCTTTCTTT